Listed here are 6 T cell receptor beta chains from one sample, sequenced in a study of blood T cell repertoires in COVID-19. Libraries were prepared by immunoSEQ multiplex PCR; TCRdb keeps only in-frame clonotypes and omits some of them. The sample shows fewer than 70,000 clones, approximately 83% of them seen only once. The sequencing input was peripheral blood. Source of these receptors: a woman aged 60-75 years with acute or convalescent COVID-19.

The chain couples TRBV29-1 to TRBJ1-2, with D tentatively TRBD1 (5 bases). The CDR3 spans 14 residues. Germline lookup yields CDR1 SQVTM and CDR2 ANQGSEA. V lost 2 bases, J lost 1 base, and 11 bases lay in between. CDR3 bases: TGCAGCGTTGAAAAACAGGAAGATAACTATGGCTACACCTTC. Protein sequence: CSVEKQEDNYGYTF.

J is TRBJ2-1 and V is TRBV7-9, with TRBD1 matching over 8 bases. The J segment lost 4 bases and the V segment lost 5 bases, leaving 7 bases of the junction unmatched. Germline V gene sequence: CDR1 SEHNR, CDR2 FQNEAQ (reference sequence). The CDR3 runs to 15 residues. The CDR3 reads CASSPADRGYNEQFF. CDR3 DNA: TGTGCCAGCAGCCCAGCCGACAGGGGATACAATGAGCAGTTCTTC.

This clone was seen just once. J is TRBJ1-2 and V is TRBV19, with D perhaps matching TRBD1 (5 bases). Trimming took 3 bases from V and 1 from J, leaving 15 bases between them. Germline CDR1 and CDR2: LNHDA and SQIVND (reference sequence). This CDR3 is built from 16 residues. CDR3 sequence reads: CASSIGRNRLNYGYTF. CDR3 in DNA: TGTGCCAGTAGTATCGGCAGGAACAGGCTTAACTATGGCTACACCTTC.

The chain links TRBV27 to TRBJ1-5, with D possibly TRBD1 on 6 matching bases. V was cut by 3 bases and J by 3 bases, with 12 bases left in between. The germline CDR1 and CDR2 sequences are MNHEY and SMNVEV (reference sequence). This CDR3 has 15 amino acids. CDR3 coding DNA: TGTGCCAGCAGTTTCGCGGACAGAGCCAATCAGCCCCAGCATTTT. Translated, it gives CASSFADRANQPQHF.

The V and J genes are TRBV9 and TRBJ1-4; 8 nucleotides line up with TRBD1. J was trimmed by 8 bases and V by 2 bases; bases with no gene match: 8. Germline values: CDR1 SGDLS, CDR2 YYNGEE. The CDR3 runs to 15 residues. Written as DNA, the CDR3 is TGTGCCAGCAGCGTTGGAGGACAGGGAGGAGAAAAACTGTTTTTT. Protein sequence: CASSVGGQGGEKLFF.

The rearrangement joins TRBV9 to TRBJ1-3; D gene unclear. Deletions cut 4 bases from V and 4 bases from J, with 12 bases between. Per the germline V gene, CDR1 is SGDLS and CDR2 is YYNGEE. This CDR3 region has 14 residues. Written as DNA, the CDR3 is TGTGCCAGCAGCCTCGAGGCGGAGGGAAACACCATATATTTT. It codes for CASSLEAEGNTIYF.